The 27 T cell receptor beta chains presented below share a single source sample, sequenced in a study of cytomegalovirus exposure and HLA in healthy donors. In the PCR, 60 Vbeta and 13 Jbeta primers were used. Measured with immunoSEQ multiplex PCR; TCRdb has only the in-frame clones, and not every one. The table has about 57,000 clones, more than 60% seen once. Material: PBMCs. All receptors derive from a woman aged 25 to 45 in good health and CMV-seronegative.

The rearrangement joins TRBV18 to TRBJ1-5, with a possible D match to TRBD1 (5 bases). The CDR3 totals 15 residues. V was shortened by 3 bases and J by 5 bases, with 14 bases between the two germline ends. Germline CDR1 reads KGHSH; CDR2 reads LQKENI. The CDR3 bases are TGTGCCAGCTCACCGTGGGGCCCAAGCGATCAGCCCCAGCATTTT. It codes for CASSPWGPSDQPQHF.

This CDR3 reads CAWSVGGKSHEQFF. The CDR3, as DNA: TGTGCCTGGAGTGTCGGCGGGAAGAGCCATGAGCAGTTCTTC. V and J are TRBV30 and TRBJ2-1, with D possibly being TRBD2 (6 bases). The CDR3 covers 14 residues. V lost 0 bases and J lost 8, with 14 bases in between. The germline V gene has CDR1 GTSNPN and CDR2 SVGIG (reference sequence).

The chain has TRBV7-2 and TRBJ1-1; 7 bases are a match to TRBD1. Trimming took 5 bases from V and 4 from J; bases not matched to a gene: 16. Germline assignment: CDR1 SGHTA and CDR2 FQGNSA. The CDR3 spans 17 residues. DNA of the CDR3: TGTGCCAGCAGCCTCCGGGACAGACCTCGGGGGGGCACTGAAGCTTTCTTT. It specifies CASSLRDRPRGGTEAFF.

CDR3 sequence (DNA): TGTGCCAGCTCCCCGCCAGGGTACCACGAGCAGTACTTC. It codes for CASSPPGYHEQYF. V and J are TRBV27 and TRBJ2-7; perhaps TRBD1 as D (5 bases). The CDR3 length is 13 residues. CDR1 MNHEY and CDR2 SMNVEV come from the germline V gene (reference sequence). V dropped 8 bases and J dropped 5 bases, with 16 bases sitting between them.

The J gene is TRBJ1-5, the V gene TRBV5-1; 8 bases are a match to TRBD1. CDR3 length: 18 amino acids. The germline CDR1 and CDR2 sequences are SGHRS and YFSETQ. V trimming: 0 bases; J trimming: 2 bases; junction bases outside the gene matches: 10. The CDR3 coding sequence is TGCGCCAGCAGCTTGGCCCCAGGGGGCCCGGTGGGCAATCAGCCCCAGCATTTT. Translation gives CASSLAPGGPVGNQPQHF.

The J gene is TRBJ1-2, the V gene TRBV9, with 8 bases aligning to TRBD1. CDR3 length equals 15 residues. J was trimmed by 4 bases and V by 3 bases; bases with no gene match: 8. In germline, CDR1 is SGDLS, CDR2 YYNGEE. Here the CDR3 DNA reads TGTGCCAGCAGCGCTGGCCAGGACAGGGCCTATGGCTACACCTTC. Translation gives CASSAGQDRAYGYTF.

V usage is TRBV5-6 and J usage is TRBJ2-7; perhaps TRBD1 as D (5 bases). This CDR3 is 14 amino acids long. Between the trimmed V and J ends, which lost 0 bases and 4 bases, there was a span of 11 bases. Germline V gives CDR1 SGHDT, CDR2 YYEEEE. The CDR3 coding sequence is TGTGCCAGCAGCTTGGTGGGGCCCCCTTACGAGCAGTACTTC. Protein product: CASSLVGPPYEQYF.

The chain joins TRBV5-1 to TRBJ1-1; 9 bases are a match to TRBD1. V lost 3 bases, J lost 5 bases, and 8 bases stayed unmatched. Germline CDR1 SGHRS, CDR2 YFSETQ. The CDR3 contains 15 residues. CDR3 loop: CASSWGTGKRTEAFF. In nucleotides, the CDR3 is TGCGCCAGCAGCTGGGGGACAGGGAAGAGGACTGAAGCTTTCTTT.

This clone was seen only a few times. This chain joins TRBV6-5 and TRBJ2-5, with 11 bases lining up with TRBD2. The trim removed 4 bases at V and 6 bases at J, leaving 4 bases unmatched. The CDR3 is 14 residues long. Per the germline V gene, CDR1 is MNHEY and CDR2 is SVGAGI. CDR3 nucleotide sequence: TGTGCCAGCAGTTCTAGCGGGGGGCCGAAGACCCAGTACTTC. It translates to CASSSSGGPKTQYF.

This clone was seen only once. The V gene is TRBV11-1, the J gene TRBJ1-1; 8 nucleotides match TRBD1. Losses at the gene ends were 3 bases for V and 10 bases for J; bases not matched to a gene: 13. The CDR3 is made up of 15 amino acids. CDR1 and CDR2 from the germline V gene are SGHAT and FQDESV (reference sequence). The CDR3 nucleotides read TGTGCCAGCAGCTTGGCAGGGGGCGAATCTGTGGGAGCTTTCTTT. Its protein is CASSLAGGESVGAFF.

This clone has just a few counts. This chain uses TRBV11-2 with TRBJ1-1; 7 nucleotides agree with TRBD1. Per the germline V gene, CDR1 is SGHAT and CDR2 is FQNNGV. V lost 4 bases, J lost 1 base, and 9 bases stayed unmatched. CDR3 length equals 16 residues. DNA for the CDR3: TGTGCCAGCAGCTCTCGACAGGGACACCCGAACACTGAAGCTTTCTTT. Translated, it gives CASSSRQGHPNTEAFF.

The chain combines TRBV6-5 with TRBJ2-1, with a possible D match to TRBD2 (6 bases). Germline values: CDR1 MNHEY, CDR2 SVGAGI. V was cut by 3 bases and J by 9 bases, with 9 bases left in between. The CDR3 runs to 12 residues. CDR3 residues: CASSYPGVEQFF. CDR3 in DNA: TGTGCCAGCAGTTATCCGGGGGTTGAGCAGTTCTTC.

V is TRBV2 and J is TRBJ2-7; 10 bases match TRBD1. V trimming: 2 bases; J trimming: 4 bases; junction bases outside the gene matches: 2. CDR1 is SNHLY, CDR2 FYNNEI, per germline. The CDR3 runs to 14 residues. The CDR3 bases are TGTGCCAGCAGTGAAAGACAGGGGGCGTACGAGCAGTACGTC. It encodes CASSERQGAYEQYV.

This clone was seen a single time. This chain joins TRBV30 and TRBJ1-4, with D possibly TRBD1 on 6 matching bases. The germline V gene encodes CDR1 GTSNPN and CDR2 SVGIG (reference sequence). V was clipped by 4 bases and J by 0 bases, with 18 bases between them. The CDR3 loop spans 17 amino acids. The CDR3 nucleotides are TGTGCCTGGATCCCCGGGACAATTGGGTCAACTAATGAAAAACTGTTTTTT. Its protein product is CAWIPGTIGSTNEKLFF.

In this sample, this clone turned up once. The CDR3 bases are TGTGCCAGCAGCCCCCCGGGACTCTCTGGAAACACCATATATTTT. Protein sequence: CASSPPGLSGNTIYF. The V gene is TRBV13, the J gene TRBJ1-3, with D possibly matching TRBD1 (5 bases). The CDR3 has 15 amino acids. The V gene lost 5 bases and the J gene lost 0 bases, with 11 bases spanning the gap. The germline V gene has CDR1 PRHDT and CDR2 FYEKMQ (reference sequence). The full variable domain, completed using reference TRBV13 and TRBJ1-3, is AAGVIQSPRHLIKEKRETATLKCYPIPRHDTVYWYQQGPGQDPQFLISFYEKMQSDKGSIPDRFSAQQFSDYHSELNMSSLELGDSALYFCASSPPGLSGNTIYFGEGSWLTVV.

V is TRBV2 and J is TRBJ2-3; the D gene is possibly TRBD2 (5 bases). V was pared by 7 bases and J by 6 bases, with 26 bases between. CDR3 length: 17 residues. The germline V gene encodes CDR1 SNHLY and CDR2 FYNNEI. The CDR3 region is CASTRIGSSVGLDTQYF. In DNA form, the CDR3 reads TGTGCCAGCACTCGAATCGGAAGTAGCGTGGGTCTTGATACGCAGTATTTT.

This clone has just a few counts. The chain recombines TRBV21-1 with TRBJ1-5; the table names TRBD1, a call not compared with the DNA. TRBV21-1 is designated a pseudogene. This CDR3 has 15 amino acids. The CDR3 nucleotides are TGTGCCAGCAGCAAAGCCGCAGGGAAGCATCAGCCCCAGCATTTT. Its protein product is CASSKAAGKHQPQHF.

The V gene is TRBV28, the J gene TRBJ1-2; D not certain. The germline V and J ends were trimmed by 6 bases and 4 bases, with 15 bases remaining between them. The CDR3 is made up of 14 amino acids. Per the germline V gene, CDR1 is MDHEN and CDR2 is SYDVKM. CDR3 DNA: TGTGCCAGCAGCCTGGGCCCGAGGGCCTATGGCTACACCTTC. It translates to CASSLGPRAYGYTF.

The chain recombines TRBV10-3 with TRBJ2-2; 8 nucleotides match TRBD1. This CDR3 has 15 amino acids. The ends lost 7 bases at V and 4 bases at J; junction bases unmatched: 8. Germline V gene lookup returns CDR1 ENHRY and CDR2 SYGVKD. The CDR3 sequence is CAINSQGAGTGELFF. The CDR3 bases are TGTGCCATCAATTCCCAGGGGGCCGGCACCGGGGAGCTGTTTTTT.

V and J are TRBV9 and TRBJ1-1, with 9 bases identical to TRBD1. Trimming removed 0 bases from V and 9 bases from J; junction bases left unmatched: 3. Per germline, CDR1 SGDLS and CDR2 YYNGEE. CDR3 length: 13 residues. The CDR3 sequence is CASSVGGTGQAFF. CDR3 nucleotide sequence: TGTGCCAGCAGCGTAGGAGGGACAGGGCAAGCTTTCTTT.

The chain joins TRBV11-2 to TRBJ1-1, with a possible D match to TRBD1 (5 bases). The CDR3 spans 13 residues. Trimming stripped 7 bases from V and 4 bases from J, with 13 bases between. The germline CDR1 and CDR2 sequences are SGHAT and FQNNGV. The CDR3 DNA reads TGTGCCAGCAACAATCAGGGAGGCACTGAAGCTTTCTTT. Its translation is CASNNQGGTEAFF. The full variable domain, with the rest looked up from reference TRBV11-2 and TRBJ1-1, is EAGVAQSPRYKIIEKRQSVAFWCNPISGHATLYWYQQILGQGPKLLIQFQNNGVVDDSQLPKDRFSAERLKGVDSTLKIQPAKLEDSAVYLCASNNQGGTEAFFGQGTRLTVV.

This clone was picked up a small number of times. The chain has TRBV6-5 and TRBJ1-3; D may be TRBD1 (5 bases). Germline V gene data show CDR1 as MNHEY and CDR2 as SVGAGI. The CDR3 extends over 13 amino acids. V shed 5 bases and J shed 2 bases, with 7 bases lying between them. CDR3 loop: CASSRTPGNTIYF. CDR3 nucleotide sequence: TGTGCCAGCAGTAGGACACCTGGAAACACCATATATTTT.

The gene calls are TRBV4-3 and TRBJ1-4, with D possibly being TRBD1 (5 bases). CDR1 is LGHNA, CDR2 YSLEER, per germline. Between the trimmed V and J ends, which lost 0 bases and 4 bases, there was a span of 9 bases. The CDR3 covers 15 residues. In DNA, the CDR3 is TGCGCCAGCAGCCAAGATCCGGGGGATAATGAAAAACTGTTTTTT. As protein: CASSQDPGDNEKLFF.

The chain has TRBV6-6 and TRBJ2-1; 11 bases are a match to TRBD1. The CDR3 is made up of 16 amino acids. From germline, CDR1 is MNHNY and CDR2 SVGAGI (reference sequence). After removal of 1 base from V and 7 bases from J, the junction contained 6 bases not matched to a gene. The CDR3 spells CASSYYLGTGGNEQFF. As DNA, the CDR3 is TGTGCCAGCAGTTACTACCTCGGGACAGGGGGTAATGAGCAGTTCTTC.

V is TRBV7-2 and J is TRBJ2-2; 7 nucleotides line up with TRBD1. The ends lost 2 bases at V and 1 base at J; junction bases unmatched: 1. Germline values: CDR1 SGHTA, CDR2 FQGNSA. This CDR3 contains 15 residues. DNA for the CDR3: TGTGCCAGCAGCTTAAGACAGGGGAACACCGGGGAGCTGTTTTTT. As protein: CASSLRQGNTGELFF.

This clone was recorded only once. A read error may account for a junction end that differs from germline. V and J are TRBV7-9 and TRBJ1-4, with no clear D. CDR1 and CDR2 (germline): SEHNR, FQNEAQ (reference sequence). This CDR3 contains 16 residues. The CDR3 region has the DNA TGTTCCAGCAGCTTAGCGAGGGCAGCTACTAATGAAAAACTGTTTTTT. Its translation: CSSSLARAATNEKLFF. The full variable domain, its missing parts supplied by reference TRBV7-9 and TRBJ1-4, is DTGVSQNPRHKITKRGQNVTFRCDPISEHNRLYWYRQTLGQGPEFLTYFQNEAQLEKSRLLSDRFSAERPKGSFSTLEIQRTEQGDSAMYLCSSSLARAATNEKLFFGSGTQLSVL.

As DNA, the CDR3 is TGTGCCAGCAGCCTCCTTAGTTGGACCGGGGAGCTGTTTTTT. It translates to CASSLLSWTGELFF. This rearrangement joins TRBV7-3 to TRBJ2-2; D gene ambiguous. V was trimmed by 5 bases and J by 5 bases, leaving 12 bases between them. Per the germline V gene, CDR1 is SGHTA and CDR2 is FQGTGA. The CDR3 has 14 residues.